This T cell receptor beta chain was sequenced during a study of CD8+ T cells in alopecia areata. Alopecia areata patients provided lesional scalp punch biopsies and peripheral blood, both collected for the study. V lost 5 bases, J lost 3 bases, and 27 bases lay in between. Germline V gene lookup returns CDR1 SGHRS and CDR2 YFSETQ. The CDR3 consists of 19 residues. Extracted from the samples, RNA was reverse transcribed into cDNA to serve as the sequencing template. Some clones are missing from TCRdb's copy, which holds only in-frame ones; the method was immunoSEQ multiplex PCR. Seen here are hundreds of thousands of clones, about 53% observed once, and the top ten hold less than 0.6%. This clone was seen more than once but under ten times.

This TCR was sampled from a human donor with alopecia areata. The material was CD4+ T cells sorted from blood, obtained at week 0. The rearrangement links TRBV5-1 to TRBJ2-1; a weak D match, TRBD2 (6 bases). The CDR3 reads CASSSLEGRSVVGYNEQFF. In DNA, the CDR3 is TGCGCCAGCAGTTCCCTCGAGGGGAGGTCGGTGGTCGGCTACAATGAGCAGTTCTTC.